The clone carrying this T cell receptor beta chain occurred a few times. These data originate in a study of cytomegalovirus exposure and HLA in healthy donors. It was with 60 Vbeta and 13 Jbeta primers that the PCR ran. TCRdb keeps only in-frame clones here, not all; method: immunoSEQ multiplex PCR. Of about 270,000 clones detected, more than 55% appear once; the ten largest clones hold roughly 2.4%. CDR1 and CDR2 from the germline V gene are SEHNR and FQNEAQ (reference sequence). Trimming pared 1 base from V and 9 bases from J, leaving 12 bases between. The CDR3 runs to 13 residues. The genes are TRBV7-9 and TRBJ1-1; maybe TRBD1 (6 bases). Material for sequencing was PBMCs. This TCR came from a female donor in good health and CMV-seronegative. CDR3 sequence: CASSLGLGGQAFF. The CDR3 nucleotides are TGTGCCAGCAGCTTAGGATTGGGGGGGCAAGCTTTCTTT.